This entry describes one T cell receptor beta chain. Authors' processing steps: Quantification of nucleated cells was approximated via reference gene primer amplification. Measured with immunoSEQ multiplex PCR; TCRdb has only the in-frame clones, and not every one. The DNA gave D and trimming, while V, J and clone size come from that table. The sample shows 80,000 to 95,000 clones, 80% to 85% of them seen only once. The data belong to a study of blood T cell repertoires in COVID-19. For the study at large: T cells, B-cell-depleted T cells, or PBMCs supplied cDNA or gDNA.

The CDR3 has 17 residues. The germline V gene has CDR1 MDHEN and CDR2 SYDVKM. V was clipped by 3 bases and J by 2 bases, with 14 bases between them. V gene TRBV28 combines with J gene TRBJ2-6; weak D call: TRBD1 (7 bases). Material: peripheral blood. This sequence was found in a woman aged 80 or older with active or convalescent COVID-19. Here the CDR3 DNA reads TGTGCCAGCAGTTTGGGGGGTACAGGGGCTGGGGCCAACGTCCTGACTTTC. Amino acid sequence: CASSLGGTGAGANVLTF.